One TCR beta chain is described in this entry. Its antigen is unidentified. In the same sample, other DNA sequences code for this CDR3. Documented treatment: oral pan-JAK inhibitor, 5-10 mg twice daily. Lesional scalp punch biopsies and peripheral blood were collected from alopecia areata patients. The record originates from a study of CD8+ T cells in alopecia areata. cDNA reverse transcribed from extracted RNA served as the sequencing template. Sequencing used immunoSEQ multiplex PCR; TCRdb keeps in-frame clones, though not all of them. The data contain around 110,000 clones, 84% of them singletons. Germline lookup yields CDR1 SGHDT and CDR2 YYEEEE. The CDR3 extends over 12 amino acids. The V end lost 0 bases, the J end lost 6 bases, and 4 bases lay between the germline ends. Findings of the study overall: When scalp samples are sequenced, resident alphabeta T cells of normal skin are also captured. Many expanded lesional clones stayed in scalp and blood while on tofacitinib. Between patients, shared TCR sequences were less clear than in mice. This was possibly due in part to HLA diversity in the patient population.

The V call is TRBV5-6, the J call TRBJ2-1; no reliable D call. This material consisted of CD8+ T cells sorted from blood, taken at week 24, from a patient treated with tofacitinib. This TCR came from a human donor with alopecia areata. CDR3 sequence reads: CASSLGGNEQFF. The CDR3 bases are TGTGCCAGCAGCTTGGGCGGCAATGAGCAGTTCTTC.